The subject of this entry is one T cell receptor (beta chain). These data are taken from a study of T cell responses to AZD1222 COVID-19 vaccine. Across the whole study: The study pooled second doses at about 4 or about 12 weeks.

Using immunoSEQ multiplex PCR, the repertoire was profiled, and TCRdb retains in-frame clones only, with some absent. Of more than 150,000 clones in the sample, 85% to 90% were seen once. This TCR was sampled from an adult in good health. Source: peripheral blood, taken on day 0 of AZD1222 vaccination.

The CDR3 sequence is CASSIARGAGRRYTF. The CDR3 DNA sequence: TGTGCCAGTAGTATAGCGAGGGGGGCAGGCCGACGCTACACCTTC. The rearrangement joins TRBV19 to TRBJ1-2; the D gene is possibly TRBD1 (6 bases). The germline V and J ends were trimmed by 1 base and 9 bases, with 18 bases remaining between them. The CDR3 contains 15 residues. Per the germline V gene, CDR1 is LNHDA and CDR2 is SQIVND (reference sequence).